The text below deals with one T cell receptor beta chain. This specimen comes from a study of blood T cell repertoires in COVID-19. About the study: Some COVID-19 samples were acute and others convalescent; all came from the United States, Italy and Spain. The cDNA or gDNA used as material had been derived from T cells, B-cell-depleted T cells, or PBMCs.

Germline assignment: CDR1 LGHDT and CDR2 YNNKEL (reference sequence). CDR3 length: 14 amino acids. With V trimmed by 2 bases and J by 7 bases, 5 bases remained unmatched. As processed by the authors: Nucleated cell number was recorded as an estimate derived from reference gene primer amplification. Only in-frame clones appear in the TCRdb table, and some are missing; sequencing was by immunoSEQ multiplex PCR. The DNA gave D and trimming, while V, J and clone size come from that table. The table includes fewer than 15,000 clones, roughly 80% detected once. The sample comprised peripheral blood. The V and J genes are TRBV3-1 (or the pseudogene TRBV3-2) and TRBJ2-7, with 10 positions matching TRBD1. This receptor was obtained from a woman of 80 years or more with acute or convalescent COVID-19. The DNA for the CDR3 is TGTGCCAGCAGCCAAAGGGACAGGGGTGATGAGCAGTACTTC. Protein product: CASSQRDRGDEQYF.